The entry below describes one T cell receptor beta chain. The antigen is not known. The sample comes from a study of T cell repertoires in cytomegalovirus infection. Study in general: Used in the study were CMV epitopes, some recently identified and HLA-C-restricted, others well-studied and HLA-B-restricted. Public TCR beta signatures were indicative of both CMV infection and a matching HLA type. Study results and limitations: HLA-C-restricted TCR beta clonotypes specific for CMV led the ex vivo response.

With 5 bases removed from V and 3 bases from J, the gap between germline ends came to 14 bases. This CDR3 contains 15 residues. TCRdb re-derived calls from the reads in MiXCR, one entry per CDR3 protein. Of 800,000 to 950,000 distinct CDR3 sequences listed, about 30% are singletons. Material: cultured CD8+ T cells from PBMCs, obtained from culture after CMV antigen stimulation. The V gene is TRBV12-3 or TRBV12-4, the J gene TRBJ1-5; maybe TRBD1 (6 bases). The receptor was derived from a human donor in good health (CMV status not recorded). Some clones in this sample may be carry-over from other donors' samples. CDR3 residues: CASSTWTALNQPQHF. DNA for the CDR3: TGTGCCAGCAGTACGTGGACAGCTCTCAATCAGCCCCAGCATTTT.